Presented here are 6 T cell receptor beta chains from one specimen sequenced in a study of chemoradiotherapy in HPV16-positive cancers. Profiling relied on immunoSEQ multiplex PCR, and the TCRdb table lists in-frame clones only, not all of them. The sample holds 7,500 or so clones; about 70% are singletons and the top ten take approximately 5.1%. The specimen was tumor tissue, collected from a patient who underwent chemoradiotherapy. These receptor sequences come from a human donor with HPV-associated anogenital cancer.

In nucleotides, the CDR3 is TGTGCCAGCAGCTCCCGGGACAGGGACCCCTATGGCTACACCTTC. Protein product: CASSSRDRDPYGYTF. J is TRBJ1-2 and V is TRBV11-2, with 9 bases lining up with TRBD1. CDR1 SGHAT and CDR2 FQNNGV come from the germline V gene. Losses at the gene ends were 4 bases for V and 4 bases for J; bases not matched to a gene: 7. The length of the CDR3 is 15 residues.

The gene calls are TRBV29-1 and TRBJ1-1, with D perhaps TRBD1 (5 bases). Trimming stripped 4 bases from V and 4 bases from J, with 13 bases between. CDR3 length equals 13 residues. CDR1 is SQVTM, CDR2 ANQGSEA, per germline. Here the CDR3 reads CSVAPGAGTEAFF. The DNA of the CDR3 is TGCAGCGTTGCCCCCGGGGCGGGCACTGAAGCTTTCTTT.

V and J are TRBV5-3 and TRBJ2-2; no definite D call. TRBV5-3 is reported as an ORF; its role is uncertain. The CDR3 extends over 14 amino acids. V was cut by 2 bases and J by 3 bases, with 8 bases left in between. The CDR3 protein is CARSFLTDTGELFF. CDR3 nucleotides: TGTGCCAGAAGCTTTCTGACGGACACCGGGGAGCTGTTTTTT.

In its sample, this clone was seen a few times. The CDR3 DNA follows: TGCGCCAGCGATCGGGGACAGGGGGCGCCCGGGGAGCTGTTTTTT. Amino acids: CASDRGQGAPGELFF. The chain recombines TRBV10-1 with TRBJ2-2; 12 bases are shared with TRBD1. The CDR3 is made up of 15 amino acids. The germline V gene encodes CDR1 WNHNN and CDR2 SYGVQD (reference sequence). The junction had 7 bases not matched to a gene; V was cut back by 8 bases and J by 6 bases.

The chain joins TRBV6-1 to TRBJ1-3, with D maybe TRBD1 (5 bases). The V end lost 0 bases, the J end lost 0 bases, and 9 bases lay between the germline ends. CDR1 is MNHNS and CDR2 is SASEGT in the germline V gene. This CDR3 has 16 residues. The CDR3 protein is CASSEARQTSGNTIYF. CDR3 DNA sequence: TGTGCCAGCAGTGAAGCCCGACAGACCTCTGGAAACACCATATATTTT.

The CDR3 DNA reads TGTGCCAGCAGCTCCGAGAACACCATATATTTT. Protein sequence: CASSSENTIYF. The rearrangement joins TRBV27 to TRBJ1-3; no definite D call. Germline V lookup: CDR1 MNHEY, CDR2 SMNVEV (reference sequence). The CDR3 is made up of 11 amino acids. The germline V and J ends were trimmed by 6 bases and 7 bases, with 7 bases remaining between them.